Listed below are T cell receptor beta chains from one sample, sequenced in a study of blood T cell repertoires in COVID-19. The assay was immunoSEQ multiplex PCR, and TCRdb's table has in-frame clones only and misses some. The sample consists of roughly 280,000 clones, around nine tenths of them appearing once. Sequencing input: PBMCs or T cells enriched from blood (not recorded which). The receptors come from a woman in her sixties or seventies who had recovered from COVID-19. Each CDR3 is given without its conserved first and last residue. Only part of the rows carry a size: once, few, many, or a class if the clone is expanded.

V	size	CDR3
TRBV30	.	AWSLAGLSYEQY
TRBV29-1	.	SGKNGGNEQF
TRBV4-2	.	ASSQDGGRRGYT
TRBV3-1/TRBV3-2	.	ASSRPGGQDYEQY
TRBV3-1/TRBV3-2	.	ASSQVASGNTIY
TRBV5-1	.	ASSRAGTLTTNTGELF
TRBV5-5	.	ATQRSSYNEQF
TRBV30	.	AWTRGSGEKLF
TRBV19	.	ASSEPLAGVETQY
TRBV19	.	ASSIWDRMNTEAF
TRBV6-5	.	ASTQQGDYNEQF
TRBV5-1	.	ASSPTGSGEKLF
TRBV30	.	AWGPLPGGREQY
TRBV28	.	ASTLGDRVNSPLH
TRBV5-4	.	ASSLSLAGTSEQF
TRBV11-3	.	ASSFGQAQETQY
TRBV19	.	ASSIRGFGGQQY
TRBV19	.	ASDDGAAGNTIY
TRBV18	.	ASSPTGEAGNTIY
TRBV9	.	ASRPSGTGVVGGYT
TRBV7-2	.	ASSFQGAQNIQY
TRBV9	.	ASSVGQSYNEQF
TRBV10-3	.	AISAPDSRGYTIY
TRBV9	.	ASSEPLVWVLTDQPQH
TRBV28	.	ASSSPQRNTEAF
TRBV18	.	ASSQSSGANVLT
TRBV27	.	ASSLYNSPLH
TRBV5-1	.	ASSETGMSNQPQH
TRBV3-1/TRBV3-2	.	ASSQRGGEWGYT
TRBV9	.	ASSVGYRYSYNSPLH
TRBV19	once	ATTGEHIATNEKLF
TRBV4-2	.	ASSHRSGGPSTDTQY
TRBV6-4	.	ASSFSGTDPDTQY
TRBV5-4	.	ASSLMQGTWEAF
TRBV12-3/TRBV12-4	.	ASSAGSTEAF
TRBV5-1	.	ASSLEQPYNSPLH
TRBV24-1	.	ATIRVRGKSGANVLT
TRBV7-2	once	ASSSFSGGYEQY
TRBV6-5	.	ASVRGPSYEQY
TRBV12-3/TRBV12-4	.	ASSLEGDSPLH
TRBV2	.	ASSEGRGGLYGYT
TRBV11-2	.	ASSLTSGGNNEQF
TRBV9	.	ASSPRGSGAVVDTGELF
TRBV9	.	ASTPYRLAGNEQF
TRBV6-5	.	ASDIARNEQF
TRBV5-1	once	ASSLWGEDNQPQH
TRBV9	.	ASSVKTGTGGTGELF
TRBV28	.	ATAWGPRGYT
TRBV9	.	ASSPYGEAQY
TRBV13	.	ASSEETPGGELF
TRBV4-1	.	ASSAREARNEQY
TRBV6-1	.	ASSEFITGDSPLH
TRBV6-5	.	ASSLELNYGYT